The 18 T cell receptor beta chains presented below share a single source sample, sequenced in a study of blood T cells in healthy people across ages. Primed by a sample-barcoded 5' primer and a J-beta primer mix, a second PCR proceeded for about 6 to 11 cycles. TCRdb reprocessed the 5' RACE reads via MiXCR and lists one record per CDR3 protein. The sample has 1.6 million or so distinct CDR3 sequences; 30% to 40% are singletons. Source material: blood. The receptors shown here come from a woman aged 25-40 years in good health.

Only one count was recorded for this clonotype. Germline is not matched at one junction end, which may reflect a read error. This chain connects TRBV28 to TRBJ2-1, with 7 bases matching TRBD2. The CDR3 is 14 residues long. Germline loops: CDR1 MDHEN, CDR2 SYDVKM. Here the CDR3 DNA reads TGTGCCAGCCGCCGGGCGGGGGTTGACAATGGGCAGTTCTTC. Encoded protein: CASRRAGVDNGQFF.

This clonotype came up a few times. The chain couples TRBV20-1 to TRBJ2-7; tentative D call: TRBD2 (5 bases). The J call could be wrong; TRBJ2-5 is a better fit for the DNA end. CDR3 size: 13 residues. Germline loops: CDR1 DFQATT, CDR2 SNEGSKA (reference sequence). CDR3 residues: CSAIWEYQETQYF. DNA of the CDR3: TGCAGTGCCATCTGGGAGTACCAAGAGACCCAGTACTTC.

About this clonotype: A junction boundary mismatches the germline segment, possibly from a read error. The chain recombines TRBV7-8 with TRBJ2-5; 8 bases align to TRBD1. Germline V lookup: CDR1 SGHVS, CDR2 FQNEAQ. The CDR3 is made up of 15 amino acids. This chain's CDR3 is CASSLAAGGRETQHF. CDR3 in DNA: TGTGCCAGCAGCTTAGCGGCAGGGGGCAGAGAGACCCAGCACTTC.

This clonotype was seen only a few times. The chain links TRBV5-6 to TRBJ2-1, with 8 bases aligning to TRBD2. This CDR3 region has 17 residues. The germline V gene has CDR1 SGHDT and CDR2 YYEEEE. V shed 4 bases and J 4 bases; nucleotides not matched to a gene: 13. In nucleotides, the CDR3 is TGTGCCAGCAGCATGGGGGGACTAGTCGGACCATACAATGAGCAGTTCTTC. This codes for CASSMGGLVGPYNEQFF.

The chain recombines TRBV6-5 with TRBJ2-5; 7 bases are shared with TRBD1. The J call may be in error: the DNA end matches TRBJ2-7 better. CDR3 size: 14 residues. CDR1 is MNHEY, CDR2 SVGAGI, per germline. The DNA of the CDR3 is TGTGCCAGCAGTTACGGTCCAGGGGGCTACGAGCAGTACTTC. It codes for CASSYGPGGYEQYF.

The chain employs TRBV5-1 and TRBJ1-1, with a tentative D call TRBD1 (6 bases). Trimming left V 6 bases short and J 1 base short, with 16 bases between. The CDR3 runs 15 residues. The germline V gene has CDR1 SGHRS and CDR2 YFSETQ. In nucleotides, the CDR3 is TGCGCCAGCAACTCGGGAAACAGGGCGAACACTGAAGCTTTCTTT. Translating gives CASNSGNRANTEAFF.

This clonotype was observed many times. The CDR3, as DNA: TGTGCCAGCAGAGTCGGGACTAAACTAAAGGATGAGCAGTTCTTC. It is translated as CASRVGTKLKDEQFF. The rearrangement uses TRBV6-6 and TRBJ2-1; 7 bases are shared with TRBD2. The ends lost 6 bases at V and 8 bases at J; junction bases unmatched: 13. The CDR3 is 15 residues long. Germline V gene data show CDR1 as MNHNY and CDR2 as SVGAGI (reference sequence).

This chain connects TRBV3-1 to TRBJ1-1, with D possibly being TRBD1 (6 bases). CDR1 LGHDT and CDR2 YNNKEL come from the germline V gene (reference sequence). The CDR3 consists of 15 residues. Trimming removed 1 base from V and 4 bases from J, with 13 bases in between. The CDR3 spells CASSQAGAPVTEAFF. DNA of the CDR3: TGTGCCAGCAGCCAAGCAGGGGCTCCGGTCACTGAAGCTTTCTTT.

The CDR3 DNA follows: TGTGCCAGCAGCCAAGGAGGAGGTTGGCAGGGGGCTATTATTTTCTCCTACAATGAGCAGTTCTTC. It encodes CASSQGGGWQGAIIFSYNEQFF. The chain couples TRBV4-2 to TRBJ2-1, with 8 positions matching TRBD1. J was trimmed by 0 bases and V by 1 base; bases with no gene match: 20. Germline loops: CDR1 LGHNA, CDR2 YNFKEQ. The CDR3 is made up of 22 amino acids.

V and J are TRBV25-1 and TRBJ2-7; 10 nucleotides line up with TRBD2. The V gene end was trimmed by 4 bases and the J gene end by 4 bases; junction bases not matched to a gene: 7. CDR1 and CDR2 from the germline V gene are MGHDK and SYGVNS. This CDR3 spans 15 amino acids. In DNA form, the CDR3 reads TGTGCCAGCAGTGTGATCGGACTAGCGGAATACGAGCAGTACTTC. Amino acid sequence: CASSVIGLAEYEQYF.

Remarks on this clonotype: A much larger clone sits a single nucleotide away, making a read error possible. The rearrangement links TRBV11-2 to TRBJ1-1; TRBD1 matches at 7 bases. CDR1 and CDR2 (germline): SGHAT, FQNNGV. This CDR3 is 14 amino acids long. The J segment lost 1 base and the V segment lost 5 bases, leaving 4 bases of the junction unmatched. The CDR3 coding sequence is TGTGCCAGCAGCCCGGGACAGTCGAACACTGAAGCTTTCTTT. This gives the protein CASSPGQSNTEAFF.

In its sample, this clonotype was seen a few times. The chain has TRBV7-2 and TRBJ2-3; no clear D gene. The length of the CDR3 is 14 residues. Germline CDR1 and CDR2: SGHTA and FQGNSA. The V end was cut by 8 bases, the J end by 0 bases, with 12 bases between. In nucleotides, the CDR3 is TGTGCCAGCCACAGACGCGGTAGCACAGATACGCAGTATTTT. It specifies CASHRRGSTDTQYF.

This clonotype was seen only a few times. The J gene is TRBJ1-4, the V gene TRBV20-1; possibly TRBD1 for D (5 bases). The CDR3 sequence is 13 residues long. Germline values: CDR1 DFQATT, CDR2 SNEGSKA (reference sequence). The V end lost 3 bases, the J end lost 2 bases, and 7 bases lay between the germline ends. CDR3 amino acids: CSARGDTNEKLFF. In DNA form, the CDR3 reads TGCAGTGCTAGGGGGGATACTAATGAAAAACTGTTTTTT.

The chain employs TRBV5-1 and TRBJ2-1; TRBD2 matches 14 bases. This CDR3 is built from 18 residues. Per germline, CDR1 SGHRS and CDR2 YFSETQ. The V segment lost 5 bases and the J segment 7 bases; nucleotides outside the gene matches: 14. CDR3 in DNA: TGCGCCAGCAGACCGGGGCCGGGACTAGCGGGAGCTATGAATGAGCAGTTCTTC. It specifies CASRPGPGLAGAMNEQFF.

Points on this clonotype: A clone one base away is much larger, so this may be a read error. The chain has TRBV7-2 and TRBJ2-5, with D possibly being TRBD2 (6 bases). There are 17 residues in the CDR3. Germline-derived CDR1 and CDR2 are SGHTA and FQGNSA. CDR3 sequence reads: CASSFLLGGGPEEAQYF. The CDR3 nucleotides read TGTGCCAGCAGCTTCCTCTTGGGGGGTGGCCCAGAAGAGGCCCAGTACTTC.

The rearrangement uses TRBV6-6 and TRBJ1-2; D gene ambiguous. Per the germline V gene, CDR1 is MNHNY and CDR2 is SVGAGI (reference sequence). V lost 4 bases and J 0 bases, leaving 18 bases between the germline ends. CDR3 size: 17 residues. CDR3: CASSSRTGSSANYGYTF. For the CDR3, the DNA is TGTGCCAGCAGTTCTCGGACGGGATCCTCCGCTAACTATGGCTACACCTTC.

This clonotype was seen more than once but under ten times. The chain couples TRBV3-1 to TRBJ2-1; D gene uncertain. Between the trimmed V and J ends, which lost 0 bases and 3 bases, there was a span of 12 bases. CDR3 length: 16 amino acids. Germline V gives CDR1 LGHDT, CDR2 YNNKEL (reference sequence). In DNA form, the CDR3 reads TGTGCCAGCAGCCAAGAAACGGAGTTGGGCTACAATGAGCAGTTCTTC. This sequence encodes CASSQETELGYNEQFF.

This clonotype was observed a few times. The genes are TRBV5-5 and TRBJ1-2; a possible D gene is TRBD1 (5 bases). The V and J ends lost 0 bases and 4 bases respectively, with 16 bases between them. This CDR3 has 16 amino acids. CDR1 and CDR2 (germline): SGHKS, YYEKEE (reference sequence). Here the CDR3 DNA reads TGTGCCAGCAGCTTGGCGGCCAGGGCCCAGGCCTATGGCTACACCTTC. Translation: CASSLAARAQAYGYTF. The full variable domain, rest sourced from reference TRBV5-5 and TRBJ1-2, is DAGVTQSPTHLIKTRGQQVTLRCSPISGHKSVSWYQQVLGQGPQFIFQYYEKEERGRGNFPDRFSARQFPNYSSELNVNALLLGDSALYLCASSLAARAQAYGYTFGSGTRLTVV.